This T cell receptor beta chain is drawn from a study of cytomegalovirus exposure and HLA in healthy donors. Trimming took 2 bases from V and 6 from J; bases not matched to a gene: 12. The CDR3 contains 16 residues. The germline gives CDR1 KGHSH, CDR2 LQKENI. Here immunoSEQ multiplex PCR was the method, and the copy in TCRdb shows in-frame clones only, minus some. The table has approximately 60,000 clones, approximately 93% seen once. Study findings and constraints: For most TCR sequences rarity was the rule, although some public TCRs occurred in many donors. In vitro work confirmed that a few CMV-associated chains recognize CMV antigens.

This clone was detected once. The antigen is unknown. V is TRBV18 and J is TRBJ1-1; 7 bases fit TRBD1. The sequenced sample consisted of PBMCs. The sequence was collected from a young woman in good health and CMV-seronegative. For the CDR3, the DNA is TGTGCCAGCTCACCAGTAGTACAGGGGCTCGGGGCTGAAGCTTTCTTT. This codes for CASSPVVQGLGAEAFF. Full variable domain (rest looked up from reference TRBV18 and TRBJ1-1): NAGVMQNPRHLVRRRGQEARLRCSPMKGHSHVYWYRQLPEEGLKFMVYLQKENIIDESGMPKERFSAEFPKEGPSILRIQQVVRGDSAAYFCASSPVVQGLGAEAFFGQGTRLTVV.